These 14 T cell receptor beta chains were all obtained from the same sample, sequenced in a study of blood T cells in healthy people across ages. Next came a second PCR, run for about 6 to 12 cycles, which used a sample-barcoded 5' primer along with a J-beta primer mix. MiXCR, run by TCRdb on the 5' RACE reads, gives a single entry per CDR3 protein. The sample has about 590,000 distinct CDR3 sequences; approximately 30% are singletons. The sample taken for sequencing was blood. The receptors originated from a woman aged 80 or over in good health.

This clonotype came up many times. This chain uses TRBV5-1 with TRBJ2-7, with TRBD2 identical over 7 bases. CDR1 is SGHRS, CDR2 YFSETQ, per germline. Unmatched junction bases numbered 12, after V lost 1 base and J lost 5 bases. There are 16 residues in the CDR3. The CDR3 protein is CASSLTRLAVADEQYF. Here the CDR3 DNA reads TGCGCCAGCAGCTTGACGAGACTAGCAGTGGCGGACGAGCAGTACTTC.

This clonotype was counted ten times or more. This chain joins TRBV9 and TRBJ2-5; 9 bases line up with TRBD2. Per the germline V gene, CDR1 is SGDLS and CDR2 is YYNGEE. V shed 5 bases and J 5 bases; nucleotides not matched to a gene: 7. This CDR3 has 14 residues. DNA of the CDR3: TGTGCCAGCAGTGTGAGCGGGGGGTTTGAGACCCAGTACTTC. This codes for CASSVSGGFETQYF.

Comments on this clonotype: It may be a read error: a sequence one base away is much more abundant. The chain employs TRBV5-6 and TRBJ2-3; D perhaps matches TRBD2 (6 bases). Germline V gene sequence: CDR1 SGHDT, CDR2 YYEEEE. The ends were cut back, 6 bases at V and 1 base at J, with 12 bases in the middle. The CDR3 runs to 14 residues. The CDR3 sequence is CASNFERGTDTQYF. The CDR3 region has the DNA TGTGCCAGCAACTTCGAGCGGGGCACAGATACGCAGTATTTT.

V and J are TRBV6-5 and TRBJ2-7, with 11 bases aligning to TRBD1. With 7 bases clipped from V and 7 bases from J, the junction kept 15 bases outside the gene matches. The V gene's germline CDR1 is MNHEY and CDR2 SVGAGI. The CDR3 is made up of 16 amino acids. The CDR3 is CASNPPGQGGYNEQYF. For the CDR3, the DNA is TGTGCCAGCAATCCACCGGGACAGGGGGGTTACAATGAGCAGTACTTC.

To note about this clonotype: A much larger clonotype is one base distant, so this may be a read error. The rearrangement joins TRBV20-1 to TRBJ2-7, with 12 bases matching TRBD2. V trimming: 7 bases; J trimming: 0 bases; junction bases outside the gene matches: 7. The germline V gene encodes CDR1 DFQATT and CDR2 SNEGSKA (reference sequence). This CDR3 contains 15 residues. The DNA of the CDR3 is TGCAGTGTATCGCTAGCGGGGGGGTTCTCCTACGAGCAGTACTTC. It yields the protein CSVSLAGGFSYEQYF.

Comments on this clonotype: Being one base from a much bigger clone, this may be a read error. The chain carries TRBV6-2 or TRBV6-3 and TRBJ1-4; D is perhaps TRBD1 (6 bases). The germline gives CDR1 MNHEY, CDR2 SVGEGT. V was cut by 6 bases and J by 7 bases, with 15 bases left in between. CDR3 length equals 14 residues. The CDR3: CASRQSGGREKLFF. The CDR3 DNA follows: TGTGCCAGCAGGCAATCGGGGGGGCGTGAAAAACTGTTTTTT.

This clonotype has a count of ten or more. The chain carries TRBV20-1 and TRBJ1-1, with 9 nucleotides matching TRBD1. This CDR3 is 18 amino acids long. J was trimmed by 5 bases and V by 5 bases; bases with no gene match: 21. From germline, CDR1 is DFQATT and CDR2 SNEGSKA (reference sequence). CDR3 in amino acids: CSARGNIWDRDIGTEAFF. CDR3 nucleotide sequence: TGCAGTGCTCGGGGAAATATATGGGACAGGGATATCGGGACTGAAGCTTTCTTT.

This clonotype showed up just a few times. The chain employs TRBV3-1 and TRBJ1-1; no clear D gene. The V gene's germline CDR1 is LGHDT and CDR2 YNNKEL (reference sequence). V was shortened by 0 bases and J by 5 bases, with 13 bases between the two germline ends. The CDR3 loop spans 15 amino acids. The CDR3 region is CASSQEVRTRTEAFF. In nucleotides, the CDR3 is TGTGCCAGCAGCCAAGAAGTCAGAACCAGGACTGAAGCTTTCTTT. Variable domain in full (rest from reference TRBV3-1 and TRBJ1-1): DTAVSQTPKYLVTQMGNDKSIKCEQNLGHDTMYWYKQDSKKFLKIMFSYNNKELIINETVPNRFSPKSPDKAHLNLHINSLELGDSAVYFCASSQEVRTRTEAFFGQGTRLTVV.

In its sample, this clonotype was seen many times. This chain uses TRBV29-1 with TRBJ1-2; D not resolved. Germline CDR1 is SQVTM and CDR2 is ANQGSEA. The CDR3 is 11 residues long. Between the trimmed V and J ends, which lost 3 bases and 2 bases, there was a span of 4 bases. This CDR3 is CSVEENYGYTF. The CDR3 coding sequence is TGCAGCGTTGAGGAGAACTATGGCTACACCTTC.

Note on this clonotype: A read error is possible here, since a much larger clone lies one base away. The V call is TRBV20-1, the J call TRBJ1-2; 9 bases map to TRBD1. CDR1 DFQATT and CDR2 SNEGSKA come from the germline V gene (reference sequence). CDR3 length: 16 amino acids. The CDR3 region is CGAPGQGNRENYGYTF. CDR3 sequence (DNA): TGCGGTGCCCCGGGACAGGGTAATCGTGAGAACTATGGCTACACCTTC.

This clonotype has ten or more counts. The chain uses TRBV6-2 or TRBV6-3 and TRBJ2-7; 8 bases fit TRBD1. Germline-derived CDR1 and CDR2 are MNHEY and SVGEGT. The V segment lost 6 bases and the J segment 2 bases; nucleotides outside the gene matches: 9. The CDR3 covers 15 residues. CDR3 in amino acids: CASSPPGTGAYEQYF. The CDR3 nucleotides read TGTGCCAGCAGCCCCCCAGGGACAGGCGCCTACGAGCAGTACTTC.

The gene calls are TRBV12-3 or TRBV12-4 and TRBJ1-6, with a tentative D call TRBD1 (5 bases). V gave up 5 bases and J gave up 7 bases, with 9 bases separating them. The CDR3 is made up of 13 amino acids. The CDR3: CASSPRQNSPLHF. The CDR3 nucleotides are TGTGCCAGCAGTCCTCGACAGAATTCACCCCTCCACTTT.

Comments on this clonotype: A much larger clone differs by one base, so this may be a read error. The V gene is TRBV5-5, the J gene TRBJ2-5; 12 bases line up with TRBD1. The J segment lost 12 bases and the V segment lost 4 bases, leaving 13 bases of the junction unmatched. Germline V lookup: CDR1 SGHKS, CDR2 YYEKEE (reference sequence). CDR3 length: 15 residues. The CDR3 here is CASSRPGDRGRREYF. CDR3 bases: TGTGCCAGCAGCCGACCTGGGGACAGGGGGCGCAGGGAGTACTTC.

This clonotype was seen repeatedly, ten times or more. The genes are TRBV7-2 and TRBJ2-1; D is possibly TRBD2 (5 bases). V lost 5 bases to trimming and J lost 7 bases, with 9 bases between them. This CDR3 comprises 12 residues. In germline, CDR1 is SGHTA, CDR2 FQGNSA. DNA of the CDR3: TGTGCCAGCAGCCAAGAGGGAAATGAGCAGTTCTTC. Residues: CASSQEGNEQFF. The entire variable domain, with the rest obtained from reference TRBV7-2 and TRBJ2-1, is as follows: GAGVSQSPSNKVTEKGKDVELRCDPISGHTALYWYRQSLGQGLEFLIYFQGNSAPDKSGLPSDRFSAERTGGSVSTLTIQRTQQEDSAVYLCASSQEGNEQFFGPGTRLTVL.